This T cell receptor (beta chain) was identified during a study of identical twins. Study-wide findings and caveats: The more abundant beta clonotypes in cord blood had fewer insertions, and memory repertoires did not show this. Where beta out-of-frame sequences were concerned, excess twin sharing was weaker.

A universal primer site was created by template switching, with the cDNA bearing unique molecular identifiers. Each CDR3 protein is one row after TCRdb ran MiXCR on the 5' RACE reads. This sample has hundreds of thousands of distinct CDR3 sequences; around 21% occur once, and the top ten carry about 4.5%. This clonotype was counted a few times. Its antigen is unknown. Trimming at V came to 3 bases and at J to 10 bases, leaving 10 bases not matched to a gene. In germline, CDR1 is MNHEY, CDR2 SMNVEV (reference sequence). The CDR3 is 15 residues long. These sequences were also reported in another study, on T cells expressing NK-cell markers. That work states: Among CD8+ T cells from five or six donors, dominant NKG2C+ clonotypes accounted for about 1.0-7.0%.

The rearrangement links TRBV27 to TRBJ2-1, with 9 bases identical to TRBD2. The receptor was isolated from a woman in her late teens or twenties in good health. The source material was PBMCs. CDR3 amino acids: CASSFSSSGAWEQFF. CDR3 bases: TGTGCCAGCAGTTTCTCGTCTAGCGGGGCATGGGAGCAGTTCTTC.